A single sample gave rise to the 5 T cell receptor beta chains below, sequenced in a study of cytomegalovirus exposure and HLA in healthy donors. The PCR used 60 Vbeta and 13 Jbeta primers. Produced via immunoSEQ multiplex PCR; TCRdb's table is partial and in-frame only. The table shows 150,000 to 200,000 clones, with around 75% occurring only once. The sequencing input was PBMCs. The receptor source for this set is a woman aged 50 to 65 in good health and CMV-seronegative.

This clone has just a few counts. V is TRBV9 and J is TRBJ2-1, with TRBD1 matching over 7 bases. Germline V gives CDR1 SGDLS, CDR2 YYNGEE. This CDR3 contains 14 residues. Trimming removed 4 bases from V and 7 bases from J; junction bases left unmatched: 8. The CDR3 DNA follows: TGTGCCAGCAGCAACCGGGACAGCTCTAATGAGCAGTTCTTC. Translating it yields CASSNRDSSNEQFF.

This clone was observed a handful of times. V gene TRBV10-1 combines with J gene TRBJ1-1; maybe TRBD1 (5 bases). The CDR3 covers 15 residues. Per the germline V gene, CDR1 is WNHNN and CDR2 is SYGVQD (reference sequence). V was shortened by 3 bases and J by 5 bases, with 16 bases between the two germline ends. The CDR3 DNA sequence: TGCGCCAGCAGTGAAGTGGGGCTCCGGGAGACTGAAGCTTTCTTT. Residues: CASSEVGLRETEAFF.

CDR3 coding DNA: TGCGCCAGCAGCCAATCGACTAGCGTAAGGGGAAATGAGCAGTTCTTC. As protein: CASSQSTSVRGNEQFF. J is TRBJ2-1 and V is TRBV4-3; 8 bases are shared with TRBD2. The CDR3 covers 16 residues. Germline loops: CDR1 LGHNA, CDR2 YSLEER. V was clipped by 2 bases and J by 7 bases; unmatched bases: 10.

V is TRBV5-1 and J is TRBJ1-1, with 8 bases that match TRBD1. Germline CDR1 SGHRS, CDR2 YFSETQ. The trim removed 1 base at V and 11 bases at J, leaving 7 bases unmatched. There are 13 residues in the CDR3. The DNA for the CDR3 is TGCGCCAGCAGCTTGTATAAGGACAGGGTGGCTTTCTTT. Amino acid sequence: CASSLYKDRVAFF.

The chain recombines TRBV5-4 with TRBJ2-6; D is ambiguous. The CDR3 has 16 amino acids. V gave up 6 bases and J gave up 2 bases, with 15 bases separating them. Germline CDR1 reads SGHNT; CDR2 reads YYREEE (reference sequence). CDR3 residues: CASTAVGRPGANVLTF. The DNA of the CDR3 is TGTGCCAGCACCGCAGTGGGCAGACCTGGGGCCAACGTCCTGACTTTC.